Presented here are 30 T cell receptor beta chains from one specimen sequenced in a study of blood T cell repertoires in COVID-19. Profiled with immunoSEQ multiplex PCR; TCRdb holds only in-frame clones, not every one. This sample has about 72,000 clones, with 82% found just once. The sequenced material came from peripheral blood. All receptors derive from a human donor in a cohort sampled during active COVID-19.

V usage is TRBV5-1 and J usage is TRBJ2-7; 8 nucleotides line up with TRBD2. V was clipped by 1 base and J by 4 bases; unmatched bases: 4. CDR1 SGHRS and CDR2 YFSETQ come from the germline V gene. The CDR3 has 14 amino acids. The CDR3 loop reads CASSLIAGGYEQYF. The CDR3 bases are TGCGCCAGCAGCTTGATCGCGGGGGGATACGAGCAGTACTTC.

This clone was observed a single time. The chain is built from TRBV2 and TRBJ2-3; 10 nucleotides agree with TRBD2. V trimming: 8 bases; J trimming: 0 bases; junction bases outside the gene matches: 5. The germline V gene has CDR1 SNHLY and CDR2 FYNNEI. This CDR3 region has 15 residues. CDR3 bases: TGTGCCAGCCTGAATAGCGGGGGGAGCACAGATACGCAGTATTTT. Translated: CASLNSGGSTDTQYF. The full variable domain, rest sourced from reference TRBV2 and TRBJ2-3, is EPEVTQTPSHQVTQMGQEVILRCVPISNHLYFYWYRQILGQKVEFLVSFYNNEISEKSEIFDDQFSVERPDGSNFTLKIRSTKLEDSAMYFCASLNSGGSTDTQYFGPGTRLTVL.

The V gene is TRBV19, the J gene TRBJ2-3, with D perhaps matching TRBD1 (6 bases). CDR3 length: 14 residues. From germline, CDR1 is LNHDA and CDR2 SQIVND (reference sequence). With 2 bases removed from V and 3 bases from J, the gap between germline ends came to 9 bases. The chain's CDR3 is CASSISGATDTQYF. The CDR3 coding sequence is TGTGCCAGTAGTATATCAGGGGCAACAGATACGCAGTATTTT.

This rearrangement joins TRBV5-1 to TRBJ2-7, with no clear D. This CDR3 is built from 14 residues. The V gene's germline CDR1 is SGHRS and CDR2 YFSETQ. Trimming took 0 bases from V and 2 from J, leaving 9 bases between them. CDR3 in DNA: TGCGCCAGCAGCTTGGGGGCCCGGCCCTACGAGCAGTACTTC. Translating gives CASSLGARPYEQYF.

The chain has TRBV4-1 and TRBJ2-1; 8 positions agree with TRBD1. Germline V gene lookup returns CDR1 MGHRA and CDR2 YSYEKL. This CDR3 region has 13 residues. Trimming cost V 4 bases and J 9 bases; bases outside gene matches: 5. CDR3 loop: CASSLGQGGEQFF. For the CDR3, the DNA is TGCGCCAGCAGCCTTGGACAGGGCGGTGAGCAGTTCTTC.

This clone was recorded once. The rearrangement joins TRBV2 to TRBJ1-3; 8 bases agree with TRBD1. In germline, CDR1 is SNHLY, CDR2 FYNNEI. The CDR3 loop spans 15 amino acids. The junction had 3 bases not matched to a gene; V was cut back by 3 bases and J by 2 bases. The CDR3 DNA reads TGTGCCAGCAGTGAGGGCAGGGGGCCTGGAAACACCATATATTTT. It yields the protein CASSEGRGPGNTIYF.

This rearrangement joins TRBV28 to TRBJ2-7, with TRBD1 as a possible D gene (5 bases). The CDR3 is made up of 12 amino acids. Germline CDR1 is MDHEN and CDR2 is SYDVKM. V gave up 7 bases and J gave up 3 bases, with 10 bases separating them. The CDR3 region has the DNA TGTGCCAGCAAGGGGCAGGTCTACGAGCAGTACTTC. Its translation is CASKGQVYEQYF.

V is TRBV4-2 and J is TRBJ1-2; 7 bases align to TRBD1. This CDR3 has 16 residues. The V segment lost 6 bases and the J segment 8 bases; nucleotides outside the gene matches: 18. The germline CDR1 and CDR2 sequences are LGHNA and YNFKEQ. The CDR3 loop is CASSPRVGQAPPGYTF. CDR3 DNA: TGTGCCAGCAGTCCGAGGGTAGGACAGGCACCCCCCGGCTACACCTTC.

The chain recombines TRBV10-3 with TRBJ2-4, with a weak D call TRBD2 (6 bases). Germline V CDR1 and CDR2: ENHRY, SYGVKD. Trimming shortened V by 4 bases and J by 7 bases, and 11 bases separated the two germline ends. The CDR3 contains 13 residues. The CDR3 region is CAISGGVGNIQYF. In nucleotides, the CDR3 is TGTGCCATCAGTGGGGGGGTGGGTAACATTCAGTACTTC.

This chain joins TRBV18 and TRBJ2-7, with D possibly being TRBD2 (6 bases). The germline CDR1 and CDR2 sequences are KGHSH and LQKENI. CDR3 length equals 15 residues. Trimming shortened V by 6 bases and J by 7 bases, and 22 bases separated the two germline ends. This chain's CDR3 is CASSPIVRGLGEQYF. In nucleotides, the CDR3 is TGTGCCAGCTCGCCTATTGTAAGGGGACTGGGTGAGCAGTACTTC. The full variable domain, completed using reference TRBV18 and TRBJ2-7, is NAGVMQNPRHLVRRRGQEARLRCSPMKGHSHVYWYRQLPEEGLKFMVYLQKENIIDESGMPKERFSAEFPKEGPSILRIQQVVRGDSAAYFCASSPIVRGLGEQYFGPGTRLTVT.

V is TRBV5-1 and J is TRBJ2-3, with TRBD2 matching over 15 bases. J gave up 0 bases and V 3 bases, and 11 bases lay outside the gene matches. Germline CDR1 and CDR2: SGHRS and YFSETQ. CDR3 size: 20 residues. The CDR3: CASSSPGLAGGFSSTDTQYF. The CDR3 coding sequence is TGCGCCAGCAGCTCGCCGGGACTAGCGGGGGGTTTCTCTAGCACAGATACGCAGTATTTT.

The chain has TRBV19 and TRBJ1-2; 7 bases agree with TRBD1. CDR1 and CDR2 from the germline V gene are LNHDA and SQIVND (reference sequence). V shed 4 bases, J shed 6 bases, and the junction held 8 bases outside the gene matches. The CDR3 contains 14 residues. The CDR3 coding sequence is TGTGCCAGTAGTAACCCCGACAGGGCTAATGGCTACACCTTC. Residues: CASSNPDRANGYTF.

This clone was seen only a few times. The chain recombines TRBV10-1 with TRBJ2-7; 9 bases are a match to TRBD1. The trim removed 3 bases at V and 4 bases at J, leaving 1 base unmatched. Germline CDR1 and CDR2: WNHNN and SYGVQD (reference sequence). This CDR3 is built from 13 residues. The CDR3 is CASSDGTGYEQYF. In DNA, the CDR3 is TGCGCCAGCAGTGACGGGACAGGGTACGAGCAGTACTTC.

DNA of the CDR3: TGTGCCAGCAGTTTCCAGGGTAGTCATCAGCCCCAGCATTTT. It specifies CASSFQGSHQPQHF. The chain employs TRBV27 and TRBJ1-5; D perhaps matches TRBD1 (5 bases). Looked up from germline, CDR1 is MNHEY and CDR2 is SMNVEV (reference sequence). Trimming cost V 3 bases and J 5 bases, with 11 bases left between them. The CDR3 is 14 amino acids.

The chain carries TRBV19 and TRBJ1-6; weak D call: TRBD1 (5 bases). V dropped 2 bases and J dropped 7 bases, with 9 bases sitting between them. CDR3 size: 14 residues. Germline-derived CDR1 and CDR2 are LNHDA and SQIVND (reference sequence). This chain's CDR3 is CASSIREGNSPLHF. In DNA, the CDR3 is TGTGCCAGTAGTATACGGGAGGGGAATTCACCCCTCCACTTT. Full variable domain (outside the CDR3, taken from reference TRBV19 and TRBJ1-6): DGGITQSPKYLFRKEGQNVTLSCEQNLNHDAMYWYRQDPGQGLRLIYYSQIVNDFQKGDIAEGYSVSREKKESFPLTVTSAQKNPTAFYLCASSIREGNSPLHFGNGTRLTVT.

The rearrangement joins TRBV2 to TRBJ2-7, with D maybe TRBD2 (5 bases). V lost 0 bases, J lost 6 bases, and 12 bases lay in between. CDR1 is SNHLY, CDR2 FYNNEI, per germline. This CDR3 region has 14 residues. CDR3 nucleotides: TGTGCCAGCAGTGAAGCGCGGGTGACTCGCGAGCAGTACTTC. This translates into CASSEARVTREQYF.

This clone was observed once. V gene TRBV4-2 combines with J gene TRBJ2-7; D might be TRBD1 (6 bases). Trimming left V 4 bases short and J 3 bases short, with 19 bases between. The CDR3 loop spans 16 amino acids. The germline V gene encodes CDR1 LGHNA and CDR2 YNFKEQ. CDR3 residues: CASSPHPDRRDYEQYF. In nucleotides, the CDR3 is TGTGCCAGCAGCCCCCACCCGGACAGAAGGGACTACGAGCAGTACTTC.

This clone was found once. Written as DNA, the CDR3 is TGCGCCAGCAGCTTGGCCGACCGAGGGGGCGCAAGCTACGAGCAGTACTTC. Amino acids: CASSLADRGGASYEQYF. This sequence joins TRBV5-1 and TRBJ2-7, with 7 nucleotides matching TRBD1. Germline trimming cut 0 bases from V and 3 bases from J; bases unmatched to any gene: 12. Germline V gives CDR1 SGHRS, CDR2 YFSETQ. The CDR3 has 17 residues.

The sample holds a few counts of this clone. The chain recombines TRBV7-9 with TRBJ2-1, with D unresolved. This CDR3 contains 16 residues. Trimming left V 5 bases short and J 0 bases short, with 14 bases between. CDR1 is SEHNR and CDR2 is FQNEAQ in the germline V gene (reference sequence). CDR3 DNA: TGTGCCAGCAGCACCCAAGACATCGTCTCCTACAATGAGCAGTTCTTC. Its protein product is CASSTQDIVSYNEQFF.

The CDR3 sequence: CASSPSAATSTDTQYF. CDR3 coding DNA: TGTGCCAGCAGCCCCTCGGCGGCGACTAGCACAGATACGCAGTATTTT. The gene calls are TRBV4-2 and TRBJ2-3; D ambiguous. Germline CDR1 reads LGHNA; CDR2 reads YNFKEQ. V shed 4 bases and J shed 0 bases, with 14 bases lying between them. The CDR3 has 16 residues.

Only a few counts were recorded for this clone. V and J are TRBV6-5 and TRBJ1-1; D possibly corresponds to TRBD1 (6 bases). CDR1 is MNHEY, CDR2 SVGAGI, per germline. This CDR3 comprises 13 residues. Between the trimmed V and J ends, which lost 6 bases and 8 bases, there was a span of 16 bases. CDR3 amino acids: CASSLGGEGEAFF. The CDR3 DNA follows: TGTGCCAGCAGCCTTGGGGGCGAGGGGGAAGCTTTCTTT.

The chain combines TRBV7-8 with TRBJ2-5; TRBD2 matches at 12 bases. This CDR3 is built from 18 residues. Germline lookup yields CDR1 SGHVS and CDR2 FQNEAQ. Unmatched junction bases numbered 12, after V lost 4 bases and J lost 3 bases. CDR3 residues: CASSYRLAGARLKETQYF. The DNA for the CDR3 is TGTGCCAGCAGCTACAGACTAGCGGGGGCCCGCCTGAAAGAGACCCAGTACTTC.

V and J are TRBV5-4 and TRBJ2-5; 8 bases map to TRBD2. CDR1 is SGHNT and CDR2 is YYREEE in the germline V gene (reference sequence). The CDR3 is 15 residues long. Trimming cost V 1 base and J 1 base; bases outside gene matches: 3. The CDR3 region has the DNA TGTGCCAGCAGCTTGAGCGCGGGGGGCCAAGAGACCCAGTACTTC. Its translation: CASSLSAGGQETQYF. Full variable domain (missing parts from reference TRBV5-4 and TRBJ2-5): ETGVTQSPTHLIKTRGQQVTLRCSSQSGHNTVSWYQQALGQGPQFIFQYYREEENGRGNFPPRFSGLQFPNYSSELNVNALELDDSALYLCASSLSAGGQETQYFGPGTRLLVL.

The gene calls are TRBV6-5 and TRBJ2-6, with D perhaps TRBD2 (6 bases). From germline, CDR1 is MNHEY and CDR2 SVGAGI. The CDR3 runs 15 residues. V dropped 8 bases and J dropped 0 bases, with 11 bases sitting between them. The CDR3 sequence: CASGVGSSGANVLTF. The DNA for the CDR3 is TGTGCCAGCGGAGTCGGGAGCTCTGGGGCCAACGTCCTGACTTTC.

This clone appeared once. CDR3 DNA: TGCGCCAGCAGCTTGTTTGACAGGGATACCGGGGAGCTGTTTTTT. This sequence encodes CASSLFDRDTGELFF. V gene TRBV5-1 combines with J gene TRBJ2-2, with 7 bases lining up with TRBD1. This CDR3 has 15 residues. From germline, CDR1 is SGHRS and CDR2 YFSETQ. V lost 1 base and J lost 5; bases outside the gene matches: 5.

This chain joins TRBV10-2 and TRBJ1-4; 7 nucleotides line up with TRBD1. V shed 6 bases, J shed 2 bases, and the junction held 3 bases outside the gene matches. The CDR3 totals 14 residues. Per germline, CDR1 WSHSY and CDR2 SAAADI. CDR3 coding DNA: TGCGCCAGCAGAAAGGACAGGACTAATGAAAAACTGTTTTTT. This gives the protein CASRKDRTNEKLFF.

The V call is TRBV4-1, the J call TRBJ1-5; 8 positions agree with TRBD1. Trimming at V came to 4 bases and at J to 5 bases, leaving 13 bases not matched to a gene. CDR1 MGHRA and CDR2 YSYEKL come from the germline V gene. This CDR3 is 17 amino acids long. The CDR3 DNA is TGCGCCAGCAGCCCCGGCCCCCCAGGGGGCGGCGATCAGCCCCAGCATTTT. Translating gives CASSPGPPGGGDQPQHF.

This sequence joins TRBV29-1 and TRBJ2-3, with a weak D call TRBD2 (6 bases). Looked up from germline, CDR1 is SQVTM and CDR2 is ANQGSEA. V was clipped by 4 bases and J by 4 bases, with 12 bases between them. This CDR3 comprises 13 residues. CDR3 sequence (DNA): TGCAGCGTTGGCCCCCCGGGGGCAGATACGCAGTATTTT. Residues: CSVGPPGADTQYF.

The chain combines TRBV7-9 with TRBJ2-1; D remains ambiguous. The CDR3 runs to 12 residues. V was clipped by 3 bases and J by 8 bases, with 8 bases between them. The germline gives CDR1 SEHNR, CDR2 FQNEAQ (reference sequence). The CDR3 region is CASSFSVDEQFF. As DNA, the CDR3 is TGTGCCAGCAGCTTCTCGGTCGATGAGCAGTTCTTC.

The DNA of the CDR3 is TGTGCCAGCAGTTTAGATGCCGGGTCGAGATCACCCCTCCACTTT. Protein sequence: CASSLDAGSRSPLHF. This chain links TRBV27 with TRBJ1-6; D unresolved. Germline values: CDR1 MNHEY, CDR2 SMNVEV (reference sequence). This CDR3 contains 15 residues. With 2 bases removed from V and 10 bases from J, the gap between germline ends came to 15 bases.